One TCR beta chain is described in this entry. Its antigen target is currently unknown. The sample holds no much larger clone one base away, and base qualities are not on file. Including cysteine and phenylalanine, the CDR3 has 15 amino acids. Just the 45-base CDR3 DNA is kept, in frame starting at base 1. Via the germline V gene, CDR1 is SGDLS and CDR2 YYNGEE. Cut back by 4 bases and 6 bases, the V and J ends lie 17 bases apart. Patients were selected on the basis of adequate residual fresh-frozen tumor tissue and more than two years of available survival data. Molecular status otherwise varied across the glioblastoma patients, but none of them carried an isocitrate dehydrogenase mutation. PBMC were collected before vaccination, two weeks after the third vaccination, and at tumor progression when it occurred. The Qiagen DNeasy Blood extraction Kit was used for extraction of genomic DNA. The data are from a study of glioma-infiltrating T cells after dendritic cell vaccination (dated by TCRdb to the mid-2010s). Describing the broader study: Of the roughly 15 glioblastoma patients in the cohort, all drawn from Phase I and II dendritic cell vaccination trials, 9 were newly diagnosed and 6 had recurrent disease. Each patient was given three intradermal dendritic cell vaccine injections, spaced two weeks apart, in the arm below the axilla. The vaccine was prepared from monocyte-derived dendritic cells that were cultured for roughly seven days with IL-4 and GM-CSF and then pulsed overnight with autologous tumor lysate. Patients received autologous tumor lysate-pulsed dendritic cell vaccination between the early 2000s and the early 2010s. In glioblastoma patients vaccinated with dendritic cells, deep sequencing of TCR beta CDR3 regions served to measure tumor-infiltrating lymphocyte content and to compare repertoires between tumor and blood. Survival after dendritic cell vaccination was correlated with TCR sequencing metrics, including TIL content and tumor-blood repertoire overlap.

Overall study results and their limits: After dendritic cell vaccination, a higher estimated pretreatment TIL content predicted longer time to progression and longer overall survival. The cohort was small and heterogeneous, with few patients having full blood and tumor sets and even fewer initial-recurrent tumor pairs. The response model built on TCR overlap across three groups was characterized as speculative, with prospective validation still needed. No direct relationship between TCR clonality and survival was found, suggesting a diverse polyclonal response may matter.

The immunoSEQ assay amplified TCRB CDR3 regions from approximately 2 micrograms of genomic DNA, or from all available DNA when less than that amount was available. For multiplex PCR, 60 forward primers for TCR V beta segments and 13 reverse primers for J beta segments were used. Synthetic control templates were spiked into each sample at limiting dilution to estimate reads per starting template. The Illumina HiSeq System generated 87 bp sequencing reads. Per the authors' processing: PCR and sequencing errors were removed by a nearest neighbor algorithm that merged closely related sequences. TCR overlap was defined as the percentage of unique tumor TCR beta sequences that were also present in the same patient's peripheral blood. In its TCRdb copy, this immuneACCESS table keeps in-frame sequences only and misses some clones. Where compared with another copy, unresolved V genes explain less than half of these, and the others have no known cause. V, J and clone size derive from that table, while D and trimming were established from the DNA sequence. This sample lists over 55,000 clones; 65% to 90% were detected once. The top ten constitute 6.5% to 10% of the sample.

This chain is built from TRBV9 and TRBJ2-4; TRBD1 is perhaps the D gene, given 6 matching bases. The sequence came from a human donor with glioblastoma. Sequencing was performed on blood, taken before dendritic cell vaccination. The bases read TGTGCCAGCAGCCCGGGTGGGGGCGCGAGAAACATTCAGTACTTC. Translated, it gives CASSPGGGARNIQYF.